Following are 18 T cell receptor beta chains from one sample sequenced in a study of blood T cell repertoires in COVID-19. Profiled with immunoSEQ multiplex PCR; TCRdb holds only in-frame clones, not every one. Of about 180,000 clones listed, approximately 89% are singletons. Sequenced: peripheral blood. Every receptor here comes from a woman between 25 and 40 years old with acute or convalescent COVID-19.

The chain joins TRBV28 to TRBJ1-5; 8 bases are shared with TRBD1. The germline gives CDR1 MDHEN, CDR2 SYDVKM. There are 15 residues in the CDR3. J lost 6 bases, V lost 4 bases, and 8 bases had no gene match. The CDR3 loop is CASSSGQGVGQPQHF. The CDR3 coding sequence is TGTGCCAGCAGTTCAGGACAGGGTGTGGGTCAGCCCCAGCATTTT.

The CDR3, as DNA: TGTGCCAGCAGTTTCACACCGGGACAGGGGCCTTACAATGAGCAGTTCTTC. It is translated as CASSFTPGQGPYNEQFF. The rearrangement links TRBV27 to TRBJ2-1; 10 positions agree with TRBD1. Germline V gene data show CDR1 as MNHEY and CDR2 as SMNVEV (reference sequence). The V gene end was trimmed by 3 bases and the J gene end by 4 bases; junction bases not matched to a gene: 9. The CDR3 has 17 residues.

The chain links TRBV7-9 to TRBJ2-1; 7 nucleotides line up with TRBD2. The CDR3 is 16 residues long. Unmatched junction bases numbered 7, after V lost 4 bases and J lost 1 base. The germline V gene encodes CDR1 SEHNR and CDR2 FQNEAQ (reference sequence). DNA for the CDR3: TGTGCCAGCAGCTCCTCTAGCGGAGTTTCCTACAATGAGCAGTTCTTC. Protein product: CASSSSSGVSYNEQFF.

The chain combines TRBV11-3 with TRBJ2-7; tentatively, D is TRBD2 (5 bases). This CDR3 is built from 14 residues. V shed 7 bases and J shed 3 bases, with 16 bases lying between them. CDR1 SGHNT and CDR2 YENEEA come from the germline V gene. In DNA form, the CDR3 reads TGTGCCAGCATCAGCACTCCAGGAGGCTACGAGCAGTACTTC. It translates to CASISTPGGYEQYF.

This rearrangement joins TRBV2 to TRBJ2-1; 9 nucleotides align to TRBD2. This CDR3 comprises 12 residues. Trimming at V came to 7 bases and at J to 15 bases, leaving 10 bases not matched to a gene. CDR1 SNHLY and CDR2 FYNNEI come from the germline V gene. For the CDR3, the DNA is TGTGCCAGCAAATACGAAGGGACTAGCCCGTTCTTC. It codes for CASKYEGTSPFF.

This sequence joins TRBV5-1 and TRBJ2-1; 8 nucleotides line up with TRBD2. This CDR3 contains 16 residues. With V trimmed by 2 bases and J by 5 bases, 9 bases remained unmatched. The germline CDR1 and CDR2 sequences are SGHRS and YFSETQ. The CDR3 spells CASSFSPGLGDNEQFF. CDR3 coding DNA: TGCGCCAGCAGCTTTTCACCGGGACTAGGGGACAATGAGCAGTTCTTC.

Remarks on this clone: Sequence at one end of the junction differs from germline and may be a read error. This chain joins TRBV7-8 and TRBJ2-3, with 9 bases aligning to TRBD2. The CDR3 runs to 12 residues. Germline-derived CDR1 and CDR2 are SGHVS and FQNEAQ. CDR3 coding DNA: TGTGCCAGCAGCTTGCCGCCGGGACTAGCCGTATTT. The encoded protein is CASSLPPGLAVF. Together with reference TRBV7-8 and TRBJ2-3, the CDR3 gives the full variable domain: GAGVSQSPRYKVAKRGQDVALRCDPISGHVSLFWYQQALGQGPEFLTYFQNEAQLDKSGLPSDRFFAERPEGSVSTLKIQRTQQEDSAVYLCASSLPPGLAVFGPGTRLTVL.

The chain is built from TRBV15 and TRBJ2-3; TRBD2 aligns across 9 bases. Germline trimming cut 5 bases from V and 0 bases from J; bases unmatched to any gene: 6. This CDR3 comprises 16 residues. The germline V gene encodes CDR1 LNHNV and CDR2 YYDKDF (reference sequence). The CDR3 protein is CATSLSGSRSTDTQYF. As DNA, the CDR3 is TGTGCCACCAGCCTTAGCGGGAGCCGTAGCACAGATACGCAGTATTTT. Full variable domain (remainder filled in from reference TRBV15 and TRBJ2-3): DAMVIQNPRYQVTQFGKPVTLSCSQTLNHNVMYWYQQKSSQAPKLLFHYYDKDFNNEADTPDNFQSRRPNTSFCFLDIRSPGLGDTAMYLCATSLSGSRSTDTQYFGPGTRLTVL.

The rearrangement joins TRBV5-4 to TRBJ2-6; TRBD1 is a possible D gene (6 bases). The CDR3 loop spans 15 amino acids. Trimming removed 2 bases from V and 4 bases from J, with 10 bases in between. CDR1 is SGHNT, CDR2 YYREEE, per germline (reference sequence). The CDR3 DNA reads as TGTGCCAGCAGCTTACAGGGAGCCGGGGCCAACGTCCTGACTTTC. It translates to CASSLQGAGANVLTF.

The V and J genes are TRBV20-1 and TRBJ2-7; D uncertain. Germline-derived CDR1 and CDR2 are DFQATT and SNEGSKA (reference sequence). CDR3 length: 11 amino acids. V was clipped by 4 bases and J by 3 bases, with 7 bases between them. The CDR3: CSAKTLYEQYF. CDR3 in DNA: TGCAGTGCTAAGACTCTCTACGAGCAGTACTTC.

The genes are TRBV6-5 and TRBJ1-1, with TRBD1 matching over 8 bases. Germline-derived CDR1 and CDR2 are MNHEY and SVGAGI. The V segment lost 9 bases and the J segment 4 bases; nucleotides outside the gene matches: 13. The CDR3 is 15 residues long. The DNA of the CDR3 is TGTGCCAGTCGCCCAGGGGGCGGTCGGGGCACTGAAGCTTTCTTT. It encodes CASRPGGGRGTEAFF.

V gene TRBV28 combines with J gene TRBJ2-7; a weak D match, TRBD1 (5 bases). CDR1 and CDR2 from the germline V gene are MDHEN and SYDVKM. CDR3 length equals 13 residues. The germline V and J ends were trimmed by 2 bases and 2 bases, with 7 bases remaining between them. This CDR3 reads CASSLPGTYEQYF. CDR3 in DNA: TGTGCCAGCAGTTTACCAGGGACCTACGAGCAGTACTTC.

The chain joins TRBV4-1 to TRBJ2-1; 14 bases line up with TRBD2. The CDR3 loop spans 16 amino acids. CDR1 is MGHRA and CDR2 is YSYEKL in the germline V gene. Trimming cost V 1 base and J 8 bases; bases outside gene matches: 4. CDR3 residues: CASSQGAGLAGDEQFF. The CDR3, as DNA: TGCGCCAGCAGCCAAGGCGCGGGACTAGCGGGAGATGAGCAGTTCTTC.

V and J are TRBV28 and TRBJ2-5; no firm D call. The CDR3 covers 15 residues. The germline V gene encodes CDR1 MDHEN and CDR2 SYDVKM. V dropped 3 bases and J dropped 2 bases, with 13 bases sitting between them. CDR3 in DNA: TGTGCCAGCAGTTTCTTCCTCGTCGGTCAAGAGACCCAGTACTTC. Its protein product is CASSFFLVGQETQYF.

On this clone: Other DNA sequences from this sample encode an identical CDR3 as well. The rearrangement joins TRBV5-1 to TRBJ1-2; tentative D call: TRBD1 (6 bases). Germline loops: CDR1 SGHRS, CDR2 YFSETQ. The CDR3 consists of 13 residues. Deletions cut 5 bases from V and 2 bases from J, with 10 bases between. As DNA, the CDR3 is TGCGCCAGCAGTCCAGGACAGAACTATGGCTACACCTTC. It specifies CASSPGQNYGYTF.

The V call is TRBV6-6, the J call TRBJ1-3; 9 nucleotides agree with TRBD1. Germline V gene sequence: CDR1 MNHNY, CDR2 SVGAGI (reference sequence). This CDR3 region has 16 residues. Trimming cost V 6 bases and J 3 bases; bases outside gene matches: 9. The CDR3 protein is CASRDSGQGGGNTIYF. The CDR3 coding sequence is TGTGCCAGCAGAGATTCGGGACAGGGTGGTGGAAACACCATATATTTT.

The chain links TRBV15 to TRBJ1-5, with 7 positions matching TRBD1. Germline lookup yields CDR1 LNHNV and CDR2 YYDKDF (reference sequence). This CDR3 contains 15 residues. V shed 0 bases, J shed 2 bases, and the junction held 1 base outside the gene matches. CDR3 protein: CATSRETGGNQPQHF. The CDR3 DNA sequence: TGTGCCACCAGCAGAGAAACAGGGGGCAATCAGCCCCAGCATTTT.

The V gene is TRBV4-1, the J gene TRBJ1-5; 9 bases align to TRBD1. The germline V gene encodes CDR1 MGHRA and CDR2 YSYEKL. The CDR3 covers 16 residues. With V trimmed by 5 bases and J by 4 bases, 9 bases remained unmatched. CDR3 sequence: CASSYNTGGVNQPQHF. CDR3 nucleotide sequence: TGCGCCAGCAGCTACAATACAGGGGGCGTAAATCAGCCCCAGCATTTT.